This TCR beta chain was captured by sequencing in a study of cytomegalovirus exposure and HLA in healthy donors. Study conclusions and caveats: A later analysis reportedly found that, within productive TCRs, an Asian-associated ancestry cluster had fewer N-insertions than the mean observed across the approximately 670 donors.

V dropped 4 bases and J dropped 6; count of bases not matched to a gene: 8. In germline, CDR1 is SGHRS, CDR2 YFSETQ. This CDR3 comprises 14 residues. Amplification used 60 Vbeta primers and 13 Jbeta primers. The protocol was immunoSEQ multiplex PCR, while the TCRdb copy is restricted to in-frame clones and leaves out a portion. The sample has roughly 66,000 clones, roughly 74% seen once. About this clone: Its matching antigen is unknown.

This chain joins TRBV5-1 and TRBJ1-1; 8 nucleotides agree with TRBD1. Material for sequencing was PBMCs. The clonotype originates from a man between 18 and 29 years old in good health and CMV-seropositive. DNA for the CDR3: TGCGCCAGCAGCCCCGGGACAGGTAGTTCTGAAGCTTTCTTT. Protein: CASSPGTGSSEAFF.